This T cell receptor (beta chain) was found in a study of shared clonotypes between healthy human individuals. Whole-study results and caveats: Clonotype sharing among donors likely depends on sequencing depth.

In this sample, this clone turned up many times. Its antigen is not identified. An even split of each subset's genomic DNA across several immunoSEQ plates was performed. For sorted subsets, about 200 ng DNA per replicate equaled tens of thousands of T cell genomes. Generated by immunoSEQ multiplex PCR, the TCRdb table keeps only in-frame clones and is missing some. The table records 90,000 to 120,000 clones, about 66% of them present only once. There are 13 residues in the CDR3. V was clipped by 6 bases and J by 3 bases; unmatched bases: 2. Germline-derived CDR1 and CDR2 are SNHLY and FYNNEI. The sequence was obtained from a woman under 40 in good health. The chain is built from TRBV2 and TRBJ1-1; 9 bases map to TRBD1. Sequencing used memory CD8+ T cells sorted from blood. Subset given: CD45RO+ cells pooled with CCR7-negative TemRA cells. CDR3 sequence: CASRDRGDTEAFF. The CDR3 coding sequence is TGTGCCAGCAGAGACAGGGGGGACACTGAAGCTTTCTTT.